This is a list of T cell receptor beta chains from one sample in a study of blood T cells in healthy people across ages. TCRdb analysed the 5' RACE reads with MiXCR anew, one entry per CDR3 protein. The sample lists hundreds of thousands of distinct CDR3 sequences, around 43% occurring once. The source material was blood. Receptor source: a man between 60 and 75 years old in good health. CDR3s include the opening cysteine and the closing phenylalanine or tryptophan. The order of the fields is V gene, CDR3 length, clone size, CDR3 protein. Clone size is not always given. Where it is, it says once, few, many or a class for expanded clones.

TRBV5-1 | 15 | - | CASSRSPINTGELFF
TRBV5-6 | 14 | - | CASSVRWGNPVQYF
TRBV16 | 14 | few | CASSHQAADNEQFF
TRBV7-2 | 16 | - | CASSLVGTASLNGYTF
TRBV20-1 | 11 | few | CSAIGGYGYTF
TRBV6-2/TRBV6-3 | 15 | - | CASSYTGTSTDTQYF
TRBV4-1 | 16 | - | CASSQDLASGGDEQYF
TRBV4-3 | 15 | - | CASSQPRSGHNEQFF
TRBV20-1 | 15 | - | CSARDPSGRTDTQYF
TRBV4-1 | 16 | few | CASSRTSGGNQETQYF
TRBV20-1 | 15 | - | CSARGTGGSGNTIYF